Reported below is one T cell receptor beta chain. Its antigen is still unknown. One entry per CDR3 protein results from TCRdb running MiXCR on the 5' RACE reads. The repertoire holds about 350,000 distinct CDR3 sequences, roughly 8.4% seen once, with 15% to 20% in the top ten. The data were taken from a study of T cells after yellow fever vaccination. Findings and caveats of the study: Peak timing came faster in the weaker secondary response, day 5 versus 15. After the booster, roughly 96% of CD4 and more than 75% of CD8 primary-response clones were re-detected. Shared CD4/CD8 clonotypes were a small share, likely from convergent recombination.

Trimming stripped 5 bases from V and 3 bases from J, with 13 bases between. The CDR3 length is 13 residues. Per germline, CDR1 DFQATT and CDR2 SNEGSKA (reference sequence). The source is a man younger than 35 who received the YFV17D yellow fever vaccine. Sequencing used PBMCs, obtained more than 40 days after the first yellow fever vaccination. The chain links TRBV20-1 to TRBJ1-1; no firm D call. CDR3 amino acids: CSAASGVDTEAFF. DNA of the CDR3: TGCAGTGCTGCTTCTGGGGTTGACACTGAAGCTTTCTTT.